Shown below are 2 T cell receptor beta chains from a single sample sequenced in a study of blood T cell repertoires in COVID-19. The protocol was immunoSEQ multiplex PCR, while the TCRdb copy is restricted to in-frame clones and leaves out a portion. The table includes roughly 180,000 clones, roughly 85% detected once. Sequenced material: peripheral blood. The origin of the receptors is a woman in her sixties with acute or convalescent COVID-19.

The chain couples TRBV13 to TRBJ2-7; a weak D match, TRBD2 (6 bases). CDR3 size: 13 residues. The V end lost 3 bases, the J end lost 3 bases, and 9 bases lay between the germline ends. Germline CDR1 PRHDT, CDR2 FYEKMQ (reference sequence). Here the CDR3 reads CASSFGGSYEQYF. The CDR3 bases are TGTGCCAGCAGCTTTGGAGGGAGCTACGAGCAGTACTTC.

This chain joins TRBV11-2 and TRBJ1-1; TRBD1 matches at 10 bases. This CDR3 is 15 amino acids long. Germline V lookup: CDR1 SGHAT, CDR2 FQNNGV. With 5 bases clipped from V and 4 bases from J, the junction kept 7 bases outside the gene matches. CDR3: CASSPRTGGLTEAFF. CDR3 in DNA: TGTGCCAGCAGCCCCAGGACAGGGGGTCTCACTGAAGCTTTCTTT. Using reference TRBV11-2 and TRBJ1-1 for the parts outside the CDR3, the full variable domain is EAGVAQSPRYKIIEKRQSVAFWCNPISGHATLYWYQQILGQGPKLLIQFQNNGVVDDSQLPKDRFSAERLKGVDSTLKIQPAKLEDSAVYLCASSPRTGGLTEAFFGQGTRLTVV.